The sequence of this T cell receptor beta chain was determined in a study of T-cell reconstitution after alpha-beta-depleted transplantation in children. Trimming removed 6 bases from V and 12 bases from J; junction bases left unmatched: 10. CDR3 length: 13 amino acids. The TCRbeta library incorporated unique molecular identifiers. TCRdb re-analysed the PCR reads in MiXCR, keeping a single row per CDR3 protein. The table has roughly 200,000 distinct CDR3 sequences, 13% to 15% seen once; the top ten hold 13%. The starting material was PBMCs from the stem cell graft donor, obtained from the stem cell graft. This TCR derives from a human donor who donated a stem cell graft to a child with acute lymphoblastic leukemia. J is TRBJ2-7 and V is TRBV12-3 or TRBV12-4, with 11 nucleotides matching TRBD2. CDR3 in amino acids: CASSPTSGVPRYF. The CDR3 nucleotides read TGTGCCAGCAGCCCGACTAGCGGGGTCCCTAGGTACTTC.